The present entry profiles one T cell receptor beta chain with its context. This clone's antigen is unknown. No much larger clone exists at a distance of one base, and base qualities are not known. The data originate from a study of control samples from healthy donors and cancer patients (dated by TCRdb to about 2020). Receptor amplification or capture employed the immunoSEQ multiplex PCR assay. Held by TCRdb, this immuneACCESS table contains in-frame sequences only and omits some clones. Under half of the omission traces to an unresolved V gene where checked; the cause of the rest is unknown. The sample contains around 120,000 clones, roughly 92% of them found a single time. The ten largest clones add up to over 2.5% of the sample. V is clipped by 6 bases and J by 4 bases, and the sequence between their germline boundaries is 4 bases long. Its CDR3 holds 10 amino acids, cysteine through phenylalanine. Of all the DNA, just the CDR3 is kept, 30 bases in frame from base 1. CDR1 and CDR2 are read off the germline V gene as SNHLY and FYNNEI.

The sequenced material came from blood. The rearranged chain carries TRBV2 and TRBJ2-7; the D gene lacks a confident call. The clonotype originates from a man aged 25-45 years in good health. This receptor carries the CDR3 CASRQYEQYF. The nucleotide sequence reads TGTGCCAGCAGACAATACGAGCAGTACTTC.